This T cell receptor beta chain was documented in a study of T cell changes during pregnancy in multiple sclerosis. Assay used: immunoSEQ multiplex PCR; TCRdb lists only in-frame clones, some missing. Of tens of thousands of clones listed, approximately 94% are singletons. The CDR3 runs 14 residues. Germline values: CDR1 SNHLY, CDR2 FYNNEI. With 7 bases clipped from V and 1 base from J, the junction kept 3 bases outside the gene matches. The sample here was peripheral blood, taken in the third trimester of pregnancy. This TCR came from a female donor with multiple sclerosis, enrolled in a pregnancy study. This chain links TRBV2 with TRBJ1-4; TRBD1 matches at 7 bases. The CDR3 spells CASTTGVTNEKLFF. CDR3 DNA: TGTGCCAGCACTACAGGGGTAACTAATGAAAAACTGTTTTTT.